The sequence of this T cell receptor (beta chain) was determined in a study of blood T cells in healthy people across ages. For the second PCR, which ran for roughly 6 to 12 cycles, a sample-barcoded 5' primer and a J-beta primer mix were used. TCRdb processed the 5' RACE reads anew with MiXCR; each CDR3 protein has one entry. The sample lists roughly 700,000 distinct CDR3 sequences; around 25% were seen once. The CDR3 is 14 residues long. Germline CDR1 and CDR2: MNHNS and SASEGT. Another study also made use of these data, one on T cells of mothers and their children.

Sequences were obtained from blood. The sequence came from a boy between 10 and 17 years old in good health. The genes are TRBV6-1 and TRBJ2-5; 10 nucleotides line up with TRBD2. The J call may be in error: the DNA end matches TRBJ2-1 better. In nucleotides, the CDR3 is TGTGCCAGCAGAAAAGAAGGGACTAGCGTTGAGCAGTTCTTC. Protein sequence: CASRKEGTSVEQFF.